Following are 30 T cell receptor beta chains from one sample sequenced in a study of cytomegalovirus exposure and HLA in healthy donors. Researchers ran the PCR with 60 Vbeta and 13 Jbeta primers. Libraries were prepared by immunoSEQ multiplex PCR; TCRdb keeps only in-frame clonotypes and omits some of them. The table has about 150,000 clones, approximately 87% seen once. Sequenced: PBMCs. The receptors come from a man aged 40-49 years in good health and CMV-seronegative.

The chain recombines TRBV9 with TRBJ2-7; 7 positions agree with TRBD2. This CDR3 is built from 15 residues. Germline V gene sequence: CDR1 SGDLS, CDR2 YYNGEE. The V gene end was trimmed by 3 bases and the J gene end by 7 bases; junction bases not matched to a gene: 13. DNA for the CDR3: TGTGCCAGCAGCGCCGCTGGGGGAGGGCCGGGAGAGCAGTACTTC. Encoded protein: CASSAAGGGPGEQYF.

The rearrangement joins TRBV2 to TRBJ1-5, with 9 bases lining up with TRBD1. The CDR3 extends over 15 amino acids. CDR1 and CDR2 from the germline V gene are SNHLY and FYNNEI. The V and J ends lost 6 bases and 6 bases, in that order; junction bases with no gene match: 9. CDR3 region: CASRAGTGRRQPQHF. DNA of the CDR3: TGTGCCAGCAGAGCCGGGACAGGGAGACGTCAGCCCCAGCATTTT.

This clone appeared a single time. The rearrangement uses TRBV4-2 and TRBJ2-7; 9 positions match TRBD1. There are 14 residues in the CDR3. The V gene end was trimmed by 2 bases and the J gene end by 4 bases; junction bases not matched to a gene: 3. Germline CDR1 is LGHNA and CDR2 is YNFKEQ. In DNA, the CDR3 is TGTGCCAGCAGCCAACTGGGACAGGGTTACGAGCAGTACTTC. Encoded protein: CASSQLGQGYEQYF.

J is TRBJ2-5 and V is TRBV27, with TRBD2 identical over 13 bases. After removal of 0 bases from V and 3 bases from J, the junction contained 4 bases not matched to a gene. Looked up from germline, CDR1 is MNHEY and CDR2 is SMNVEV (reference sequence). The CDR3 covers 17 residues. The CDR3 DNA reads TGTGCCAGCAGTTTATCTGGACTAGCGGGAGCTAAAGAGACCCAGTACTTC. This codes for CASSLSGLAGAKETQYF.

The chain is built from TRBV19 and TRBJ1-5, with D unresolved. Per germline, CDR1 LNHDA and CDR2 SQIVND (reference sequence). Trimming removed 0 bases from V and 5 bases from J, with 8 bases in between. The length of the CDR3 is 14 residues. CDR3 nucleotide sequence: TGTGCCAGTAGTATAGAGGGAGATCATCAGCCCCAGCATTTT. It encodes CASSIEGDHQPQHF.

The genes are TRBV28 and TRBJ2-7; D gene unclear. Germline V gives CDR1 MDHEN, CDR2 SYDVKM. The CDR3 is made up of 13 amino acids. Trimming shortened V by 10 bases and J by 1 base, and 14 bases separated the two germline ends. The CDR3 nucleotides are TGTGCCATCCAAACCAGTCTTTCCTACGAGCAGTACTTC. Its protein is CAIQTSLSYEQYF.

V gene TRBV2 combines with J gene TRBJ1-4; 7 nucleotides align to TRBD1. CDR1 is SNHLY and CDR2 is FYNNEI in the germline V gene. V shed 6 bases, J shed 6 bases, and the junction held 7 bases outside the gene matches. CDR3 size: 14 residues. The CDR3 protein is CASRVDRVYEKLFF. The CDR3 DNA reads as TGTGCCAGCAGAGTCGACAGGGTGTATGAAAAACTGTTTTTT.

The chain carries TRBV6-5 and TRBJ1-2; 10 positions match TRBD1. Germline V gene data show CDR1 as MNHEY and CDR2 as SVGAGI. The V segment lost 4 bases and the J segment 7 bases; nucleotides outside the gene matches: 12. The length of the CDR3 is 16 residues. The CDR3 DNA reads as TGTGCCAGCAGTTCGCCCGGGACAGGGGTTACAGGTGGCTACACCTTC. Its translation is CASSSPGTGVTGGYTF.

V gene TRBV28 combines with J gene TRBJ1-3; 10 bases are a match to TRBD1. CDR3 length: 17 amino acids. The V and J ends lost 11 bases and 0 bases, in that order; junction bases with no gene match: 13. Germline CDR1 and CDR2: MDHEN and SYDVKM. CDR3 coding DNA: TGTGCCGCTCCCCCCGGGACAGGGGAGAGCTCTGGAAACACCATATATTTT. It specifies CAAPPGTGESSGNTIYF.

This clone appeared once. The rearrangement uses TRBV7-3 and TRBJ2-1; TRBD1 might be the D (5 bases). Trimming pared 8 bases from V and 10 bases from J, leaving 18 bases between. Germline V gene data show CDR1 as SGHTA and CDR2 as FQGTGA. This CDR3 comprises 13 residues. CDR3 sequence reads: CASRLPPSGEQFF. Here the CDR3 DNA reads TGTGCCAGCCGGCTGCCCCCCTCAGGGGAGCAGTTCTTC.

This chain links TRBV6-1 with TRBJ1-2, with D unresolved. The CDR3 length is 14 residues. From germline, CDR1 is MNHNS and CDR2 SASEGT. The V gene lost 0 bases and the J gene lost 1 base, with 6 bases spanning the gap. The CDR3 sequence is CASSEAGGNYGYTF. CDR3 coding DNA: TGTGCCAGCAGTGAAGCCGGAGGTAACTATGGCTACACCTTC.

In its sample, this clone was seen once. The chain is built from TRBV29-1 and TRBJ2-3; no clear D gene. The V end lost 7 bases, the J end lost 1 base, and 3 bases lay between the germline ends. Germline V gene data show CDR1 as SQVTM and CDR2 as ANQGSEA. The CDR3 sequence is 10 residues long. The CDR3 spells CSAGTDTQYF. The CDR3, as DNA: TGCAGCGCCGGCACAGATACGCAGTATTTT.

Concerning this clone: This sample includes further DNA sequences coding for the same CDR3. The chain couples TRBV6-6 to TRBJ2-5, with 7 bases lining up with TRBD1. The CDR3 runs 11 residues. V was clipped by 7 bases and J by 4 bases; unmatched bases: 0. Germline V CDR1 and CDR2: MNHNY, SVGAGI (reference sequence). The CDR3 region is CASTGGETQYF. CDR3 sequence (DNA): TGTGCCAGCACAGGGGGAGAGACCCAGTACTTC.

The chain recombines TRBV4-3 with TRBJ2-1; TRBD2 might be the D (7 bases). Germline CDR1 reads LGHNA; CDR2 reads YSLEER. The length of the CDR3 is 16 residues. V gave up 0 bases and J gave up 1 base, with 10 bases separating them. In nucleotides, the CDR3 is TGCGCCAGCAGCCAAGATGGGGGGGCTTCCTACAATGAGCAGTTCTTC. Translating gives CASSQDGGASYNEQFF.

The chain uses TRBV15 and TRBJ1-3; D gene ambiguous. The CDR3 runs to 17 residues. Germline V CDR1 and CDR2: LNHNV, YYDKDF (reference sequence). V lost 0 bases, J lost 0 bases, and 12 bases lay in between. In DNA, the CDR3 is TGTGCCACCAGCAGAGAAGGTAGACTCCTCTCTGGAAACACCATATATTTT. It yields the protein CATSREGRLLSGNTIYF.

CDR3 sequence: CASSGSGRAGLYEQYF. As DNA, the CDR3 is TGTGCCAGCAGCGGTTCGGGGAGAGCGGGGCTCTACGAGCAGTACTTC. This chain uses TRBV7-8 with TRBJ2-5; 7 nucleotides line up with TRBD2. Near its end, the DNA agrees better with TRBJ2-7, so the J call may be wrong. From germline, CDR1 is SGHVS and CDR2 FQNEAQ. There are 16 residues in the CDR3.

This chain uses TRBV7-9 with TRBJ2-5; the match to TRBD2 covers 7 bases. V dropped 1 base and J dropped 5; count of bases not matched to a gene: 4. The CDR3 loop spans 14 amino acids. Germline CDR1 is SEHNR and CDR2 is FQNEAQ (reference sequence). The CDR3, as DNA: TGTGCCAGCAGCTTAGAACGGGAGGAGGAGACCCAGTACTTC. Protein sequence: CASSLEREEETQYF.

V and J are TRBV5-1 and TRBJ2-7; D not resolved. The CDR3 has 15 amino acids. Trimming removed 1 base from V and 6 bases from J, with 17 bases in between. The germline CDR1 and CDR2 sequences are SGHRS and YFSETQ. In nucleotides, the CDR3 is TGCGCCAGCAGCTTGACGCCGCTTACAGCATCCGAGCAGTACTTC. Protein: CASSLTPLTASEQYF.

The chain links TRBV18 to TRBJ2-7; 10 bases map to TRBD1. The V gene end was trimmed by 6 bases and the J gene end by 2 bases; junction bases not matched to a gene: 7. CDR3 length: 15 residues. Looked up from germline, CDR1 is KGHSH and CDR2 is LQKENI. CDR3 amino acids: CASSAGTGAAYEQYF. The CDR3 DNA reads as TGTGCCAGCTCCGCCGGGACAGGGGCTGCCTACGAGCAGTACTTC.

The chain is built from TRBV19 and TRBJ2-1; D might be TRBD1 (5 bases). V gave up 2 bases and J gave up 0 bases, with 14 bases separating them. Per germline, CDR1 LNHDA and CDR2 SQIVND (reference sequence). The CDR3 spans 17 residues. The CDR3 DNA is TGTGCCAGTAGTATAACCCAGGGTCGAAGCTCCTACAATGAGCAGTTCTTC. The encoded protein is CASSITQGRSSYNEQFF.

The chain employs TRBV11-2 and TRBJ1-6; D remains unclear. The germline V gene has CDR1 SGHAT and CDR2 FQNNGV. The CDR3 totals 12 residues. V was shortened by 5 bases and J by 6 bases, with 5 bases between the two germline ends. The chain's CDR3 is CASSPVNSPLHF. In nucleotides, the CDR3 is TGTGCCAGCAGCCCGGTTAATTCACCCCTCCACTTT.

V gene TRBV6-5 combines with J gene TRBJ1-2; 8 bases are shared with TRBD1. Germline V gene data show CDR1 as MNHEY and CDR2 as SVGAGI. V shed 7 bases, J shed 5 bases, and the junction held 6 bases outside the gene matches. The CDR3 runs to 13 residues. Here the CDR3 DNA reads TGTGCCAGCACCGGGGACAGGACTTATGGCTACACCTTC. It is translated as CASTGDRTYGYTF.

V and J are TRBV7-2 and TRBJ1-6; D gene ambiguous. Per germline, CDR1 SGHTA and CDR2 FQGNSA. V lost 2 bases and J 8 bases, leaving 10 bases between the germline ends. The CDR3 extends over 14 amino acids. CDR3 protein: CASSLMADDSPLHF. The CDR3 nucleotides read TGTGCCAGCAGCTTAATGGCGGATGATTCACCCCTCCACTTT. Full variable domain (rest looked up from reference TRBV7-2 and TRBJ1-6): GAGVSQSPSNKVTEKGKDVELRCDPISGHTALYWYRQSLGQGLEFLIYFQGNSAPDKSGLPSDRFSAERTGGSVSTLTIQRTQQEDSAVYLCASSLMADDSPLHFGNGTRLTVT.

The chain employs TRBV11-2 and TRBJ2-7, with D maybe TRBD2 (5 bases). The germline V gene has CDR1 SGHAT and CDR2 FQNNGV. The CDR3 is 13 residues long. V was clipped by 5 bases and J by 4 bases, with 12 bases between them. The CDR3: CASSLSGVYEQYF. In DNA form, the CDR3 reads TGTGCCAGCAGCCTTTCCGGGGTGTACGAGCAGTACTTC.

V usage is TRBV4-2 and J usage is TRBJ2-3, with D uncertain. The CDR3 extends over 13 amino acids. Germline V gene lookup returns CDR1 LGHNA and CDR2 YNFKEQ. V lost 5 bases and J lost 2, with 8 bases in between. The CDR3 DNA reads TGTGCCAGCAGCGAAACAACCACAGATACGCAGTATTTT. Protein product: CASSETTTDTQYF.

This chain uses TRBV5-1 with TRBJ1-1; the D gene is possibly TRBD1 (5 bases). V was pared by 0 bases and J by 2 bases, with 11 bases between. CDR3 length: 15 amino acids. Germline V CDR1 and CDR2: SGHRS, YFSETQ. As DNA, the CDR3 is TGCGCCAGCAGCTTGGTTCAGGGCTCAAACACTGAAGCTTTCTTT. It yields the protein CASSLVQGSNTEAFF. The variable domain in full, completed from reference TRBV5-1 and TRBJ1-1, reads KAGVTQTPRYLIKTRGQQVTLSCSPISGHRSVSWYQQTPGQGLQFLFEYFSETQRNKGNFPGRFSGRQFSNSRSEMNVSTLELGDSALYLCASSLVQGSNTEAFFGQGTRLTVV.

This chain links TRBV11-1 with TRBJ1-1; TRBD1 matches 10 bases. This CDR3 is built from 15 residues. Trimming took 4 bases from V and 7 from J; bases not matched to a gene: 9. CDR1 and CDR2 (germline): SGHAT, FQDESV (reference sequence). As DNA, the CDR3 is TGTGCCAGCAGCTCCGCCGGGACAGGGGCGAGTGAAGCTTTCTTT. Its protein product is CASSSAGTGASEAFF. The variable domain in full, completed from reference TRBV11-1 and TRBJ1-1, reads EAEVAQSPRYKITEKSQAVAFWCDPISGHATLYWYRQILGQGPELLVQFQDESVVDDSQLPKDRFSAERLKGVDSTLKIQPAELGDSAMYLCASSSAGTGASEAFFGQGTRLTVV.

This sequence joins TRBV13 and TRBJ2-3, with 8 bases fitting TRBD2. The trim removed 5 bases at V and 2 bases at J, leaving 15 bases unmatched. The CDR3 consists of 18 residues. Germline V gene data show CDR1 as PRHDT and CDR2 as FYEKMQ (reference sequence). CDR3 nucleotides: TGTGCCAGCAGCCCTCTGGTCGGAGCGGGGGATCACACAGATACGCAGTATTTT. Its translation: CASSPLVGAGDHTDTQYF.

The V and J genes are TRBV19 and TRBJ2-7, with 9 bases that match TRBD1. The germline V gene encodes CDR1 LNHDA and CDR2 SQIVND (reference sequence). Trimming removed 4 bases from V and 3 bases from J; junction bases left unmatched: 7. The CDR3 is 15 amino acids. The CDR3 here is CASSTLQGAGYEQYF. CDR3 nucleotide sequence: TGTGCCAGTAGTACATTACAGGGGGCGGGCTACGAGCAGTACTTC.

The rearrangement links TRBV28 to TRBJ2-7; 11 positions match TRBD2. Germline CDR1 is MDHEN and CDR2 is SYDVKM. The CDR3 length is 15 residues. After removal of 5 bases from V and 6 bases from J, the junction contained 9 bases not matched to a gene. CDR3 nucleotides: TGTGCCAGCAGTCTCCTTTCCGGGACTAGCGGCGAGCAGTACTTC. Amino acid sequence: CASSLLSGTSGEQYF.